The clone carrying this T cell receptor (beta chain) has only a few counts. Its antigen is currently unknown. These data belong to a study of T cells after yellow fever vaccination. Looking at the study overall: Libraries from low-cell-number fractions were prepared with the SMART-Seq v4 Ultra Low Input RNA kit.

Study conclusions and caveats: Weaker in magnitude, the secondary response showed a faster peak on day 5 versus 15. Contamination of FACS-sorted repertoires by abundant clonotypes from the bulk population could occur. The booster response re-showed most primary clones: around 95% CD4, almost 90% CD8.

Each CDR3 protein is one row after TCRdb ran MiXCR on the 5' RACE reads. The repertoire includes roughly 400,000 distinct CDR3 sequences, about 19% of them detected once, and over 15% sits in the top ten. The CDR3 is 14 residues long. The germline V gene encodes CDR1 MNHNY and CDR2 SVGAGI (reference sequence). Trimming removed 6 bases from V and 4 bases from J; junction bases left unmatched: 6. Sequencing used PBMCs, obtained before the yellow fever booster vaccination. This chain joins TRBV6-6 and TRBJ2-3; the match to TRBD2 covers 8 bases. The source is a man younger than 30 who received the YFV17D yellow fever vaccine. In nucleotides, the CDR3 is TGTGCCAGCAGCCCCGGACTAGCACCAGATACGCAGTATTTT. It yields the protein CASSPGLAPDTQYF.